This record concerns one T cell receptor beta chain sequence. Its specific antigen is unknown. Base qualities were left out, and no much larger clone turns up one base away. This entry belongs to a study of PD-L1 blockade in urothelial cancer (dated by TCRdb to 2016 to 2017). In terms of the full investigation: All patients started therapy at some point between 2014 and 2016 and received atezolizumab 1,200 mg intravenously every 3 weeks. About 90% of the roughly 30 patients were males with bladder-origin urothelial cancer, and about 60% of the roughly 29 reported a prior smoking history. An ECOG performance status of 0 or 1 was recorded for the patients, and 0 to 3 prior chemotherapy regimens had been received by the patients. Blood samples were analyzed at two time points: 3 weeks after treatment start (second dose) and 6 weeks after treatment start. Blood samples gave a median of around 130,000 T cells and tens of thousands of unique TCRs, with a median clonality of approximately 0.08. Somatic, immune and clinical correlates of response to PD-L1 blockade with atezolizumab in urothelial cancer were the focus of an exploratory multi-omic analysis. Pretreatment tumor samples, along with matched peripheral blood collected serially before and after atezolizumab treatment, underwent TCR sequencing. Durable clinical benefit was defined as a progression-free survival longer than 6 months, and TCR features were additionally tested against progression-free survival and overall survival. In the same patients who had TCR sequencing, pretreatment tumors also underwent whole exome sequencing and RNA sequencing. Durable clinical benefit was achieved by nine patients and was not achieved by 20 patients. Pretreatment blood TCR-seq was available for 30 or so patients, at least one posttreatment blood collection was obtained for some 24 patients, and tumor TCR-seq was available for some 24 patients. Overall study outcomes, separate from this receptor: Patients with durable benefit showed greater expansion of tumor-associated TCR clones in peripheral blood 3 weeks after starting treatment (n of about 20, p = 0.022). A pretreatment peripheral blood TCR clonality below the median was linked to improved progression-free and overall survival. Because the sample size was small (n ≈ 27) and many exploratory analyses were performed, the results are intended to be hypothesis-generating.

Taken with the paper, the label for time point translates to: peripheral blood 6 weeks after treatment start. The cohort comprised roughly 30 patients with locally advanced or metastatic urothelial carcinoma treated at Memorial Sloan Kettering on a trial protocol. Peripheral blood mononuclear cells were collected from each patient pretreatment and during treatment, giving between 1 and 8 total time points per patient. The Qiagen DNeasy Blood extraction kit was used to purify genomic DNA from total PBMCs and tumor samples. PBMCs were collected pretreatment and during treatment, and were isolated and stored as previously described. To estimate absolute template abundance from read counts, synthetic TCR analog templates were spiked into each PCR. Using the immunoSEQ assay, TCRbeta CDR3 regions were amplified from genomic DNA with bias-controlled V and J gene primers. Sequencing of rearranged TCRbeta segments was done at approximately 20X coverage. From the authors' description of their analysis: Sequencing errors were corrected by clustering and CDR3s were annotated against IMGT to assign V, D and J genes. Downstream analyses used only productive TCRbeta rearrangements and left out out-of-frame or stop-codon sequences. To compute clonality, Shannon entropy was normalized by the log of the number of unique productive sequences and then subtracted from one. Fisher's exact test with Benjamini-Hochberg correction, at a threshold of adjusted p below 0.01, was used to find clones that differed between time points or between blood and tumor. Entries here come from immuneACCESS through TCRdb and include only in-frame sequences with V and J called. Some clones fail to appear in such tables; in the studies checked, an unresolved V gene covers under half of the shortfall, and the cause of the remainder is unknown. The V and J calls and clone size were taken over from that table, and D and trimming were inferred from the DNA. Here the sample has some 110,000 clones; more than 85% occur a single time. The ten largest make up around 3.7% of the sample.

The sequences come from PBMCs, collected around atezolizumab (anti-PD-L1) treatment. This clonotype was obtained from a man between 60 and 75 years old with urothelial cancer.

The sequence in DNA is TGTGCCAGCTCACCGGTTTGGGTTCAGACAGCTACCTACGAGCAGTACTTC. This codes for CASSPVWVQTATYEQYF. Recombination linked TRBV18 to TRBJ2-7; a tentative D match to TRBD1 spans 5 bases. CDR1 and CDR2 were assigned from the germline V gene as KGHSH and LQKENI. Including the terminal cysteine and phenylalanine, the CDR3 comprises 17 residues. This entry keeps only the CDR3 DNA: 51 bases, framed from base 1. V drops 3 bases and J drops 2 bases, leaving 20 bases in between.